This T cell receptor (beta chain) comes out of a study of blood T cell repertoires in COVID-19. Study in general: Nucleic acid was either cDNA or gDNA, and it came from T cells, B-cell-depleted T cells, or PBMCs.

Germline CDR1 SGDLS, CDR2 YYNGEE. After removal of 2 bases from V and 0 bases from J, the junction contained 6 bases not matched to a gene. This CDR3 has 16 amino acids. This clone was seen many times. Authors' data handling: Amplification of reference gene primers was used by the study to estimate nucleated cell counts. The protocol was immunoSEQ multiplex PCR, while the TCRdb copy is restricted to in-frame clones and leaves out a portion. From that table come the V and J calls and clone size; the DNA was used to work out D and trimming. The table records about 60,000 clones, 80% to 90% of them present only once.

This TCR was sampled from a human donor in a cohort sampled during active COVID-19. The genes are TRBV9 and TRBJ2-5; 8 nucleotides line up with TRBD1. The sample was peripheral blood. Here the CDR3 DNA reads TGTGCCAGCAGCGTGGGCAGGGGGCTCCACCAAGAGACCCAGTACTTC. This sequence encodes CASSVGRGLHQETQYF.